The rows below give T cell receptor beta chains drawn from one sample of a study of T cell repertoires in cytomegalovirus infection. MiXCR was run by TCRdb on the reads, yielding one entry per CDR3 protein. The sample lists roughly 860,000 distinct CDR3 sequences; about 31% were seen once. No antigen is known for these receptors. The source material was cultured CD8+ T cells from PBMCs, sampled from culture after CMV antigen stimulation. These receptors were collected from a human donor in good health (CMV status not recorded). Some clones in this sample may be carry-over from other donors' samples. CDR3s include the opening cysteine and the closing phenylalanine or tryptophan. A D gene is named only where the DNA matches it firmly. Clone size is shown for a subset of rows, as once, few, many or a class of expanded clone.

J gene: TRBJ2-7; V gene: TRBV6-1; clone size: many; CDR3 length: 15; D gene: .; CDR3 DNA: TGTGCCAGCAGTGAACGATTAGATGTGGTCTACGAGCAGTACTTC; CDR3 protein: CASSERLDVVYEQYF
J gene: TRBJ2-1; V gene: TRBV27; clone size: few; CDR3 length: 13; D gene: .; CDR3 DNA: TGTGCCAGCACGAGGGGAGATTACAATGAGCAGTTCTTC; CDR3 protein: CASTRGDYNEQFF
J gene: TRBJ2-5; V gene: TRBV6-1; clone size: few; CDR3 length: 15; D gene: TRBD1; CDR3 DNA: TGTGCCAGCAGTGAAGACAGGGGCTTCCAAGAGACCCAGTACTTC; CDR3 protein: CASSEDRGFQETQYF
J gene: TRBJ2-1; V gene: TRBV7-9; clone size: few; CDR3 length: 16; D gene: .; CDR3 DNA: TGTGCCAGCAGCTTTTGGTCAGGTCACTCCTACAATGAGCAGTTCTTC; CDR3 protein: CASSFWSGHSYNEQFF
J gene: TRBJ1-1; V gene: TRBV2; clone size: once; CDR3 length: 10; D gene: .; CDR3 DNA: TGTGCCATCGCAGGTGGTGAAGCTTTCTTT; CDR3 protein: CAIAGGEAFF
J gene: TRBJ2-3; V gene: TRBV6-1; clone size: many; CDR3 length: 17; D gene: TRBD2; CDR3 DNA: TGTGCCAGCAGTACCCTTTGGACTAGCGGGGGCACAGATACGCAGTATTTT; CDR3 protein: CASSTLWTSGGTDTQYF
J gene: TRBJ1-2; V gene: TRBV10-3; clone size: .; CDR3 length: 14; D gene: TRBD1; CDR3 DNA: TGTCCCATCATGGGACAGCTAGACTCTTATGGCTACACCTTC; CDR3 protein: CPIMGQLDSYGYTF
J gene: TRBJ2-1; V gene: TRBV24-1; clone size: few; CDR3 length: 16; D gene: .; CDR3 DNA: TGTGCCACCAGTGAAACTGGGACGGCGAGAGATGATGAGCAGTTCTTC; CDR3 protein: CATSETGTARDDEQFF
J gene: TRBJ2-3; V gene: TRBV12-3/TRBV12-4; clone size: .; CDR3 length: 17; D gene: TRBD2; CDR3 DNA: TGTGCCAGCAGTTTCAGACTAGCGGGGACTAGGGGCGATACGCAGTATTTT; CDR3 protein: CASSFRLAGTRGDTQYF
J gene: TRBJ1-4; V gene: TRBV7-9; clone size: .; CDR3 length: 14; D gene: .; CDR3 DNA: TGTGCCAGCAGCATTAGCTCAACTAATGAAAAACTGTTTTTT; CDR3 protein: CASSISSTNEKLFF
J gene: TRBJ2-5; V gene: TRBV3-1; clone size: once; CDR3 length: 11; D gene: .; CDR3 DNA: TGTGCCAGCATGATAGAGGGGACCCAGTACTTC; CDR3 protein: CASMIEGTQYF
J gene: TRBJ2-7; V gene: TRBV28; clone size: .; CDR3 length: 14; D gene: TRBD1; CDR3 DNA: TGTGCCAGCAACGGTTGGGACAGGGGTTACGAGCAGTACTTC; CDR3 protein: CASNGWDRGYEQYF
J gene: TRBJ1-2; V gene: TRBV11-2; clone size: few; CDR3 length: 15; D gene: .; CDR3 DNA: TGTGCCAGCAGCTTCGCACAGGGAGGAATCTATGGCTACACCTTC; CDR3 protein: CASSFAQGGIYGYTF
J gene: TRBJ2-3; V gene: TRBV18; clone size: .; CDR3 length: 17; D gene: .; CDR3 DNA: TGTGCCAGCTCACCACCGGTTAGGGTAATAAAGTCAGATACGCAGTATTTT; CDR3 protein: CASSPPVRVIKSDTQYF
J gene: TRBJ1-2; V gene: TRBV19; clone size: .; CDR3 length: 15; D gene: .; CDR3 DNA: TGTGCCAGTAGTATAGCCCCGGCGACACACTATGGCTACACCTTC; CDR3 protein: CASSIAPATHYGYTF
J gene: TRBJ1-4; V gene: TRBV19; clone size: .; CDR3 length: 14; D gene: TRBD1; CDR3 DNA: TGTGCCAGTAATAGGGGGCGTAAAAATGAAAAACTGTTTTTT; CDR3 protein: CASNRGRKNEKLFF
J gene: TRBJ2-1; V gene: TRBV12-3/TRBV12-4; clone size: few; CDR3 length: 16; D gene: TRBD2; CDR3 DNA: TGTGCCAGCACGCAGTCCCGGGGACTAGCGGGTCTTGAGCAGTTCTTC; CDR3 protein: CASTQSRGLAGLEQFF
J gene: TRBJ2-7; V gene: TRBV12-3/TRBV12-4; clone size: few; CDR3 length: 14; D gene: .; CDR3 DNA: TGTGCCAGCAGTCCAAAACTAGGGATCTACGAGCAGTACTTC; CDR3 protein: CASSPKLGIYEQYF
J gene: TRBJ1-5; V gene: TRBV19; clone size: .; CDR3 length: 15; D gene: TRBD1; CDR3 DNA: TGTGCCAGTAGTATGGACCTGACAGGGTGGCAGCCCCAGCATTTT; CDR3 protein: CASSMDLTGWQPQHF
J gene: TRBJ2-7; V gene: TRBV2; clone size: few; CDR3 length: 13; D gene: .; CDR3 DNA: TGTGCCAGCGCTGCTTGGCGCTCCTACGAGCAGTACTTC; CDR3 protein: CASAAWRSYEQYF
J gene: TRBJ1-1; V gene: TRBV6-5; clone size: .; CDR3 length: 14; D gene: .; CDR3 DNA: TGTGCCAGCAGTTACGATTGGGGAACCACTGAAGCTTTCTTT; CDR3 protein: CASSYDWGTTEAFF
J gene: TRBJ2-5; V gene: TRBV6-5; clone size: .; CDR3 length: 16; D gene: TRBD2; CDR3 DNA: TGTGCCAGCAGTTACCCATTCGGGGCGGGGGGGGAGACCCAGTACTTC; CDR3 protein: CASSYPFGAGGETQYF
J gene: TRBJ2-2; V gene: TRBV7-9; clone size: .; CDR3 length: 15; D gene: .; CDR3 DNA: TGTGCCAGCAGCCTACTTAGGGGGGACACCGGGGAGCTGTTTTTT; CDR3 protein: CASSLLRGDTGELFF